This is a list of T cell receptor beta chains from one sample in a study of vaccination and CD4 T cells after COVID-19. TCRdb passed the PCR reads through MiXCR, listing each CDR3 protein once. The sample has approximately 11,000 distinct CDR3 sequences, less than 40% seen once. These receptors have no known antigen. The sample taken for sequencing was CD4+ T cells from blood, cultured in vitro. The source is a human donor who had recovered from COVID-19. Both conserved end residues are part of each CDR3. The D gene is left open where the match is weak. Size is omitted from some rows. Given values are once, few, many or a class for expanded clones.

d_gene	v_gene	abundance	j_gene	CDR3aa	CDR3nt
NA	TRBV7-9	few	TRBJ2-3	CASSSTRTSGDTQYF	TGTGCCAGCAGTTCCACTAGGACCTCCGGGGATACGCAGTATTTT
TRBD2	TRBV7-2	NA	TRBJ2-3	CASTQRGSPTDTQYF	TGTGCCAGCACCCAGCGGGGGTCCCCCACAGATACGCAGTATTTT
NA	TRBV12-3/TRBV12-4	NA	TRBJ1-1	CASSLKGGTEAFF	TGTGCCAGCAGTTTAAAAGGAGGTACTGAAGCTTTCTTT
NA	TRBV7-2	NA	TRBJ2-1	CASSGGAFYNEQFF	TGTGCCAGCAGCGGCGGCGCTTTCTACAATGAGCAGTTCTTC
NA	TRBV20-1	NA	TRBJ1-3	CSARTLAPGNTIYF	TGCAGTGCTAGGACCTTAGCCCCTGGAAACACCATATATTTT
NA	TRBV4-3	few	TRBJ1-2	CASSQVGTWANGYTF	TGCGCCAGCAGCCAAGTCGGGACATGGGCTAATGGCTACACCTTC
NA	TRBV6-1	medium-sized	TRBJ1-2	CASGQFYGYTF	TGTGCCAGTGGACAGTTCTATGGCTACACCTTC
TRBD2	TRBV6-1	NA	TRBJ2-3	CASSDTAGGPDTQYF	TGTGCCAGCAGTGATACGGCGGGGGGGCCAGATACGCAGTATTTT
NA	TRBV5-1	NA	TRBJ2-5	CASSPTTGPQETQYF	TGCGCCAGCAGCCCAACTACAGGTCCCCAAGAGACCCAGTACTTC
NA	TRBV20-1	NA	TRBJ1-2	CSVAEKGYGYTF	TGCAGTGTGGCGGAGAAGGGCTATGGCTACACCTTC
NA	TRBV10-3	few	TRBJ2-5	CAISESGGVGETQYF	TGTGCCATCAGTGAGTCCGGGGGAGTAGGGGAGACCCAGTACTTC
TRBD1	TRBV11-1	NA	TRBJ2-5	CASSLRQGPLETQYF	TGTGCCAGCAGTTTAAGACAGGGCCCCCTGGAGACCCAGTACTTC
TRBD1	TRBV6-5	NA	TRBJ1-6	CASSSVDRGTPLHF	TGTGCCAGCAGTTCCGTCGACAGGGGAACTCCCCTCCACTTT
NA	TRBV12-3/TRBV12-4	NA	TRBJ1-5	CASSLNSLSNQPQHF	TGTGCCAGCAGTTTAAACAGCCTTAGCAATCAGCCCCAGCATTTT
TRBD1	TRBV6-5	few	TRBJ1-5	CASSYLPDRMNQPQHF	TGTGCCAGCAGTTACTTACCGGACAGGATGAATCAGCCCCAGCATTTT
NA	TRBV11-2	NA	TRBJ2-7	CASSSYGPVEQYF	TGTGCCAGCAGCTCTTACGGCCCCGTCGAGCAGTACTTC
TRBD1	TRBV7-8	NA	TRBJ1-2	CASSSDRGRAGYTF	TGTGCCAGCAGCTCGGACAGGGGTAGGGCGGGCTACACCTTC
TRBD1	TRBV29-1	NA	TRBJ2-5	CSVVTGGETLYF	TGCAGCGTCGTGACAGGGGGTGAGACCCTGTACTTC
NA	TRBV28	NA	TRBJ1-6	CASCFPQGPRNSPLHF	TGTGCCAGCTGCTTTCCCCAAGGACCGAGAAATTCACCCCTCCACTTT
TRBD1	TRBV9	NA	TRBJ2-7	CASSVGDRAYEQYF	TGTGCCAGCAGCGTAGGGGACAGGGCCTACGAGCAGTACTTC
NA	TRBV2	few	TRBJ2-7	CAIGRARRAEQYF	TGTGCCATCGGTAGGGCCCGTCGGGCCGAGCAGTACTTC
TRBD2	TRBV7-2	NA	TRBJ2-3	CASSLRLAGSTDTQYF	TGTGCCAGCAGCTTAAGGCTAGCGGGGAGCACAGATACGCAGTATTTT
NA	TRBV6-2/TRBV6-3	NA	TRBJ2-1	CASSDSSRASTYNEQFF	TGTGCCAGCAGTGATTCCAGCCGGGCGTCAACCTACAATGAGCAGTTCTTC
TRBD2	TRBV7-2	few	TRBJ2-3	CASSLARAGGAEDTQYF	TGTGCCAGCAGCTTAGCGCGAGCGGGAGGAGCGGAAGATACGCAGTATTTT
NA	TRBV10-1	NA	TRBJ2-7	CARGRGRLSYEQYF	TGCGCCAGGGGTCGGGGGCGACTATCCTACGAGCAGTACTTC
TRBD1	TRBV15	medium-sized	TRBJ1-2	CATSRISDRGIYGYTF	TGTGCCACCAGCAGAATCTCGGACAGGGGCATCTATGGCTACACCTTC
NA	TRBV7-6	few	TRBJ1-1	CAGQDYMNTEAFF	TGTGCCGGCCAGGATTACATGAACACTGAAGCTTTCTTT
TRBD2	TRBV6-2/TRBV6-3	few	TRBJ2-5	CASSSGTSTNTQYF	TGTGCCAGCAGTTCCGGGACTAGCACTAACACCCAGTACTTC
NA	TRBV29-1	few	TRBJ1-2	CSVEDRDYGYTF	TGCAGCGTTGAAGATCGGGACTATGGCTACACCTTC
NA	TRBV25-1	NA	TRBJ1-2	CASSGSYGYTF	TGTGCCAGCAGCGGGAGCTATGGCTACACCTTC
TRBD1	TRBV6-1	medium-sized	TRBJ1-2	CASAPGQIFNYGYTF	TGTGCCAGCGCACCGGGACAGATCTTCAACTATGGCTACACCTTC
NA	TRBV21-1	NA	TRBJ2-7	CASSKGRRSSYEQYF	TGTGCCAGCAGCAAAGGGAGGCGGAGCTCCTACGAGCAGTACTTC
NA	TRBV4-2	few	TRBJ1-2	CASSPPRAGPRGYTF	TGTGCCAGCAGCCCTCCAAGAGCGGGGCCGAGAGGCTACACCTTC
NA	TRBV28	NA	TRBJ1-1	CASSYRARPNTEAFF	TGTGCCAGCAGTTACCGAGCGCGCCCGAACACTGAAGCTTTCTTT
TRBD2	TRBV20-1	NA	TRBJ2-2	CSAREWSSGIHGELFF	TGCAGTGCTAGGGAGTGGTCTAGCGGGATCCACGGGGAGCTGTTTTTT
TRBD1	TRBV4-2	NA	TRBJ2-5	CASSLLSGTGGETQYF	TGTGCCAGCAGCCTCCTATCCGGAACAGGGGGGGAGACCCAGTACTTC
TRBD2	TRBV7-2	NA	TRBJ2-7	CASSLVAGDREQYF	TGTGCCAGCAGCTTAGTAGCGGGAGATCGCGAGCAGTACTTC
TRBD1	TRBV12-3/TRBV12-4	NA	TRBJ1-5	CASTSGQLSNQPQHF	TGTGCCAGCACCTCGGGACAGTTGAGCAATCAGCCCCAGCATTTT
NA	TRBV11-3	NA	TRBJ2-1	CASSLEGNEQFF	TGTGCCAGCAGCTTAGAGGGTAATGAGCAGTTCTTC
NA	TRBV6-2/TRBV6-3	once	TRBJ2-6	CASSYSGEGANVLTF	TGTGCCAGCAGTTACTCCGGGGAGGGGGCCAACGTCCTGACTTTC
NA	TRBV29-1	once	TRBJ1-1	CSVGFRLGNTEAFF	TGCAGCGTCGGTTTCCGGCTTGGGAACACTGAAGCTTTCTTT
NA	TRBV12-3/TRBV12-4	few	TRBJ1-2	CASSSPVDGYTF	TGTGCCAGCAGTTCCCCAGTCGATGGCTACACCTTC
NA	TRBV20-1	few	TRBJ1-1	CSARKDTTEAFF	TGCAGTGCTAGAAAGGACACCACTGAAGCTTTCTTT
NA	TRBV28	few	TRBJ1-2	CASSLRTANGYTF	TGTGCCAGCAGTTTACGGACAGCCAACGGCTACACCTTC
NA	TRBV7-2	once	TRBJ2-3	CASSGRTTSTDTQYF	TGTGCCAGCAGCGGCAGGACAACTAGCACAGATACGCAGTATTTT
NA	TRBV5-1	NA	TRBJ2-5	CASPAPAGLETQYF	TGCGCCAGTCCCGCCCCCGCTGGTTTGGAGACCCAGTACTTC
TRBD2	TRBV20-1	NA	TRBJ2-5	CSAFTSGYQETQYF	TGCAGTGCTTTTACTAGCGGGTACCAAGAGACCCAGTACTTC
TRBD1	TRBV27	NA	TRBJ1-1	CASSPRGHVITEAFF	TGTGCCAGCAGTCCCAGGGGGCATGTTATCACTGAAGCTTTCTTT
NA	TRBV12-3/TRBV12-4	few	TRBJ1-2	CASSLEQNYGYTF	TGTGCCAGCAGTTTGGAGCAAAACTATGGCTACACCTTC
NA	TRBV19	NA	TRBJ2-5	CASSPRAGETQYF	TGTGCCAGTAGTCCACGGGCCGGCGAGACCCAGTACTTC